These 28 T cell receptor beta chains were all obtained from the same sample, sequenced in a study of shared clonotypes between healthy human individuals. CD45RO-negative, CCR7-positively selected cells formed the naive CD8 fraction, excluding terminally differentiated effector memory CD45RA+ cells. Profiled with immunoSEQ multiplex PCR; TCRdb holds only in-frame clones, not every one. In the table there are hundreds of thousands of clones, about 96% of which are singletons. The sample was naive CD8+ T cells sorted from blood. The receptors stem from a man aged 30-40 years in good health.

V is TRBV9 and J is TRBJ2-5; D is perhaps TRBD2 (6 bases). The CDR3 is 17 residues long. The germline V and J ends were trimmed by 6 bases and 5 bases, with 26 bases remaining between them. Germline V gene lookup returns CDR1 SGDLS and CDR2 YYNGEE. The CDR3 here is CASTLGVTAGPGETQYF. CDR3 sequence (DNA): TGTGCCAGCACCCTAGGGGTCACGGCGGGGCCGGGGGAGACCCAGTACTTC.

The chain couples TRBV5-6 to TRBJ2-7; the D gene is possibly TRBD2 (5 bases). Per germline, CDR1 SGHDT and CDR2 YYEEEE. This CDR3 is built from 17 residues. V lost 3 bases, J lost 7 bases, and 26 bases lay in between. This CDR3 reads CASSSPGILYGSGEQYF. CDR3 bases: TGTGCCAGCAGCTCCCCGGGGATTCTGTATGGATCGGGTGAGCAGTACTTC.

This clone was recorded only once. CDR3 sequence (DNA): TGTGCCAGCAGTTTATGGCCCCATACCCCGAGCTCCTACAATGAGCAGTTCTTC. Translating it yields CASSLWPHTPSSYNEQFF. The rearrangement joins TRBV27 to TRBJ2-1; no reliable D call. From germline, CDR1 is MNHEY and CDR2 SMNVEV (reference sequence). This CDR3 has 18 amino acids. V was trimmed by 1 base and J by 0 bases, leaving 16 bases between them.

This rearrangement joins TRBV11-3 to TRBJ2-1; 9 bases fit TRBD2. V lost 3 bases to trimming and J lost 0 bases; unmatched junction nucleotides: 12. Germline CDR1 is SGHNT and CDR2 is YENEEA. This CDR3 comprises 19 residues. The CDR3 DNA reads as TGTGCCAGCAGCTTCTCCGACCCCCTAGCGGGGAGCTCCTACAATGAGCAGTTCTTC. Translated, it gives CASSFSDPLAGSSYNEQFF.

The chain recombines TRBV4-3 with TRBJ2-7; possible D gene TRBD1, 6 bases. CDR3 length equals 13 residues. Germline V gives CDR1 LGHNA, CDR2 YSLEER. V lost 2 bases and J 6 bases, leaving 11 bases between the germline ends. CDR3 residues: CASSQSGAGEQYF. As DNA, the CDR3 is TGCGCCAGCAGCCAATCAGGGGCTGGCGAGCAGTACTTC.

In its sample, this clone was seen once. This rearrangement joins TRBV5-1 to TRBJ2-7; D gene ambiguous. V was pared by 0 bases and J by 0 bases, with 13 bases between. This CDR3 contains 16 residues. Per the germline V gene, CDR1 is SGHRS and CDR2 is YFSETQ. CDR3 protein: CASSLEFSKNSYEQYF. CDR3 coding DNA: TGCGCCAGCAGCTTGGAGTTTAGTAAAAACTCCTACGAGCAGTACTTC. Full variable domain (missing parts from reference TRBV5-1 and TRBJ2-7): KAGVTQTPRYLIKTRGQQVTLSCSPISGHRSVSWYQQTPGQGLQFLFEYFSETQRNKGNFPGRFSGRQFSNSRSEMNVSTLELGDSALYLCASSLEFSKNSYEQYFGPGTRLTVT.

V gene TRBV7-9 combines with J gene TRBJ1-2; possible D gene TRBD1, 6 bases. Trimming pared 4 bases from V and 3 bases from J, leaving 12 bases between. This CDR3 region has 14 residues. Germline CDR1 reads SEHNR; CDR2 reads FQNEAQ (reference sequence). In nucleotides, the CDR3 is TGTGCCAGCAGCTCTCCTACAGGGTACTATGGCTACACCTTC. Protein product: CASSSPTGYYGYTF.

This chain uses TRBV29-1 with TRBJ2-3; TRBD2 matches at 15 bases. With 6 bases clipped from V and 3 bases from J, the junction kept 10 bases outside the gene matches. CDR1 is SQVTM, CDR2 ANQGSEA, per germline. CDR3 length: 17 amino acids. The CDR3 nucleotides are TGCAGCGTATCCACCGGGACTAGCGGGAGGAGGACAGATACGCAGTATTTT. Protein: CSVSTGTSGRRTDTQYF.

The rearrangement joins TRBV7-2 to TRBJ2-2; D perhaps matches TRBD2 (5 bases). The CDR3 totals 15 residues. The ends were cut back, 0 bases at V and 6 bases at J, with 11 bases in the middle. Germline CDR1 and CDR2: SGHTA and FQGNSA. In DNA form, the CDR3 reads TGTGCCAGCAGCTTAGCGGAGGCGGGCGCCGGGGAGCTGTTTTTT. Residues: CASSLAEAGAGELFF. The complete variable domain, with remaining parts taken from reference TRBV7-2 and TRBJ2-2, reads GAGVSQSPSNKVTEKGKDVELRCDPISGHTALYWYRQSLGQGLEFLIYFQGNSAPDKSGLPSDRFSAERTGGSVSTLTIQRTQQEDSAVYLCASSLAEAGAGELFFGEGSRLTVL.

CDR3 region: CASSDSGSDNEQFF. As DNA, the CDR3 is TGTGCCAGCAGCGACAGCGGGTCCGACAATGAGCAGTTCTTC. The chain has TRBV5-5 and TRBJ2-1; TRBD2 is a possible D gene (6 bases). CDR1 SGHKS and CDR2 YYEKEE come from the germline V gene (reference sequence). Trimming cost V 4 bases and J 5 bases, with 13 bases left between them. This CDR3 contains 14 residues. The whole variable domain, filled in from reference TRBV5-5 and TRBJ2-1, reads DAGVTQSPTHLIKTRGQQVTLRCSPISGHKSVSWYQQVLGQGPQFIFQYYEKEERGRGNFPDRFSARQFPNYSSELNVNALLLGDSALYLCASSDSGSDNEQFFGPGTRLTVL.

V is TRBV11-2 and J is TRBJ1-1, with D perhaps matching TRBD1 (5 bases). Germline V gene sequence: CDR1 SGHAT, CDR2 FQNNGV. The CDR3 covers 14 residues. V was clipped by 3 bases and J by 8 bases, with 16 bases between them. CDR3 DNA sequence: TGTGCCAGCAGCTTGGCGGGACGAGGGATGGAAGCTTTCTTT. Protein: CASSLAGRGMEAFF.

In this sample, this clone turned up once. Other DNA sequences in this specimen translate into the identical CDR3. This rearrangement joins TRBV27 to TRBJ2-3; D gene unclear. With 2 bases removed from V and 3 bases from J, the gap between germline ends came to 3 bases. This CDR3 has 12 amino acids. Germline V lookup: CDR1 MNHEY, CDR2 SMNVEV (reference sequence). The DNA for the CDR3 is TGTGCCAGCAGTTTAGGGACAGATACGCAGTATTTT. Residues: CASSLGTDTQYF.

This clone was seen only once. The chain employs TRBV5-6 and TRBJ2-7; 8 positions agree with TRBD2. V lost 5 bases and J lost 6; bases outside the gene matches: 13. The CDR3 consists of 15 residues. CDR1 SGHDT and CDR2 YYEEEE come from the germline V gene. The CDR3 here is CASSPSGSPFSEQYF. CDR3 nucleotides: TGTGCCAGCAGTCCCAGCGGGAGCCCCTTCTCCGAGCAGTACTTC.

The rearrangement uses TRBV7-2 and TRBJ1-2; unclear D gene. Germline V gene lookup returns CDR1 SGHTA and CDR2 FQGNSA. V lost 0 bases and J lost 3, with 14 bases in between. The CDR3 runs 16 residues. CDR3 region: CASSLASDGFDYGYTF. DNA of the CDR3: TGTGCCAGCAGCTTAGCGTCCGACGGATTTGACTATGGCTACACCTTC.

About this clone itself: Other DNA sequences in the sample encode the same CDR3. This CDR3 is CASSLGVNEQFF. The CDR3 coding sequence is TGTGCCAGCAGCTTAGGGGTGAATGAGCAGTTCTTC. The chain has TRBV7-9 and TRBJ2-1, with D hard to call. From germline, CDR1 is SEHNR and CDR2 FQNEAQ (reference sequence). CDR3 length equals 12 residues. V dropped 1 base and J dropped 7 bases, with 5 bases sitting between them.

The V call is TRBV2, the J call TRBJ2-7; unclear D gene. CDR3 length: 12 amino acids. Germline lookup yields CDR1 SNHLY and CDR2 FYNNEI. Trimming removed 8 bases from V and 4 bases from J, with 12 bases in between. CDR3: CASSDEKYEQYF. The CDR3 bases are TGTGCCAGCTCGGACGAGAAGTACGAGCAGTACTTC.

The rearrangement uses TRBV7-9 and TRBJ2-7; 9 bases are a match to TRBD1. The CDR3 consists of 17 residues. The J segment lost 4 bases and the V segment lost 3 bases, leaving 13 bases of the junction unmatched. Germline CDR1 is SEHNR and CDR2 is FQNEAQ (reference sequence). The CDR3 protein is CASSFIPAGQGGYEQYF. DNA for the CDR3: TGTGCCAGCAGCTTCATCCCGGCGGGACAGGGAGGTTACGAGCAGTACTTC.

This chain connects TRBV25-1 to TRBJ2-7; D not resolved. Germline V gene data show CDR1 as MGHDK and CDR2 as SYGVNS. This CDR3 spans 12 amino acids. The V and J ends lost 3 bases and 2 bases respectively, with 5 bases between them. The CDR3 bases are TGTGCCAGCAGTGACGAGGCCTACGAGCAGTACTTC. Its translation is CASSDEAYEQYF.

The chain links TRBV25-1 to TRBJ2-1; 9 bases agree with TRBD1. With 5 bases clipped from V and 2 bases from J, the junction kept 4 bases outside the gene matches. Looked up from germline, CDR1 is MGHDK and CDR2 is SYGVNS. CDR3 length: 15 amino acids. DNA for the CDR3: TGTGCCAGCAGTCGACGGACAGGGGCCTACAATGAGCAGTTCTTC. It translates to CASSRRTGAYNEQFF.

As for this clone: The same CDR3 arises from other DNA sequences in this sample as well. The chain is built from TRBV27 and TRBJ2-7, with TRBD2 matching over 7 bases. Germline values: CDR1 MNHEY, CDR2 SMNVEV (reference sequence). After removal of 0 bases from V and 2 bases from J, the junction contained 1 base not matched to a gene. The CDR3 sequence is 14 residues long. The chain's CDR3 is CASSLSGTTYEQYF. The CDR3 coding sequence is TGTGCCAGCAGTTTATCGGGGACTACCTACGAGCAGTACTTC.

The chain links TRBV4-3 to TRBJ1-2; 10 bases map to TRBD1. With V trimmed by 1 base and J by 3 bases, 8 bases remained unmatched. The CDR3 has 17 residues. Germline-derived CDR1 and CDR2 are LGHNA and YSLEER. CDR3 DNA: TGCGCCAGCAGCCAAGGACCGGGACAGGGGAACTACTATGGCTACACCTTC. Its translation is CASSQGPGQGNYYGYTF.

This chain links TRBV6-1 with TRBJ1-1, with TRBD1 matching 7 bases. CDR3 length: 13 amino acids. Trimming took 10 bases from V and 5 from J; bases not matched to a gene: 10. Looked up from germline, CDR1 is MNHNS and CDR2 is SASEGT. The CDR3 DNA follows: TGTGCCATTCTCCAGGGGGGTCGTACTGAAGCTTTCTTT. As protein: CAILQGGRTEAFF.

The V and J genes are TRBV10-1 and TRBJ2-7; the match to TRBD2 covers 8 bases. The germline CDR1 and CDR2 sequences are WNHNN and SYGVQD (reference sequence). This CDR3 is 14 amino acids long. V gave up 8 bases and J gave up 2 bases; unmatched junction bases: 8. CDR3 in DNA: TGCGCCAGCTCCCGGTCGGGAGGGCCCTACGAGCAGTACTTC. Its translation is CASSRSGGPYEQYF.

V gene TRBV7-2 combines with J gene TRBJ2-1; D is uncertain. Looked up from germline, CDR1 is SGHTA and CDR2 is FQGNSA. V shed 2 bases and J shed 3 bases, with 11 bases lying between them. The length of the CDR3 is 15 residues. The CDR3 nucleotides are TGTGCCAGCAGCTTAAACGGGCCGGACTACAATGAGCAGTTCTTC. Its translation is CASSLNGPDYNEQFF.

The chain recombines TRBV19 with TRBJ2-7; perhaps D is TRBD1 or TRBD2 (5 bases each). V was cut by 2 bases and J by 0 bases, with 11 bases left in between. The germline V gene encodes CDR1 LNHDA and CDR2 SQIVND (reference sequence). The CDR3 loop spans 15 amino acids. The CDR3 reads CASSIKRGSSYEQYF. The CDR3 DNA sequence: TGTGCCAGTAGTATAAAGAGGGGCAGCTCCTACGAGCAGTACTTC.

The genes are TRBV29-1 and TRBJ2-1, with 7 bases matching TRBD2. Germline V gives CDR1 SQVTM, CDR2 ANQGSEA. The ends lost 1 base at V and 5 bases at J; junction bases unmatched: 5. The length of the CDR3 is 14 residues. For the CDR3, the DNA is TGCAGCGTTGAAGCGGGGGGTCTTCACAATGAGCAGTTCTTC. Translating gives CSVEAGGLHNEQFF.

This chain connects TRBV9 to TRBJ2-7; D is possibly TRBD1 or TRBD2 (6 bases each). CDR3 size: 14 residues. V gave up 5 bases and J gave up 2 bases, with 14 bases separating them. CDR1 SGDLS and CDR2 YYNGEE come from the germline V gene. The CDR3 reads CASSLSGQTYEQYF. The CDR3 DNA is TGTGCCAGCAGTCTTAGCGGACAGACCTACGAGCAGTACTTC.

This clone appeared a single time. CDR3: CASSLGDISYEQYF. DNA for the CDR3: TGTGCCAGCAGCTTGGGGGACATTTCCTACGAGCAGTACTTC. The chain uses TRBV5-5 and TRBJ2-7, with D tentatively TRBD1 (6 bases). CDR3 length: 14 amino acids. Germline V gene data show CDR1 as SGHKS and CDR2 as YYEKEE (reference sequence). Trimming left V 0 bases short and J 1 base short, with 8 bases between.